This is a list of T cell receptor beta chains from one sample in a study. TCRdb processed the 5' RACE reads anew with MiXCR; each CDR3 protein has one entry. The sample yields about 420 distinct CDR3 sequences, almost 9% seen once. Sequencing used effector memory T cells from blood PBMCs. These receptors originate from a male donor with HIV. Each CDR3 is given with its conserved first and last residue. D genes are given only for firm matches. Expanded clones get a size class; other rows say once, few or many, or leave the size out.

TRBV5-1	TRBJ1-4	NA	NA	CASSLWGTNEKLFF	TGCGCCAGCAGCTTATGGGGCACTAATGAAAAACTGTTTTTT
TRBV4-1	TRBJ1-1	few	NA	CASSQAVVKGTEAFF	TGCGCCAGCAGCCAAGCCGTGGTTAAGGGCACTGAAGCTTTCTTT
TRBV4-2	TRBJ2-3	large	TRBD2	CASTQHLTSQGTDTQYF	TGTGCCAGCACCCAACACTTGACTAGCCAAGGCACAGATACGCAGTATTTT
TRBV7-9	TRBJ2-7	NA	NA	CASRPKGEPSYEQYF	TGTGCCAGCAGGCCTAAGGGAGAACCCTCCTACGAGCAGTACTTC
TRBV28	TRBJ2-5	large	NA	CASSFGRRGGYQTQYF	TGTGCCAGCAGTTTTGGTCGGAGGGGGGGTTATCAGACCCAGTACTTC
TRBV6-1	TRBJ2-4	few	NA	CASSWEGAGNIQYF	TGTGCCAGCAGCTGGGAGGGGGCGGGAAACATTCAGTACTTC
TRBV7-2	TRBJ2-7	few	NA	CASSRLVGASYEQYF	TGTGCCAGCAGCCGACTAGTTGGGGCTTCCTACGAGCAGTACTTC
TRBV30	TRBJ1-1	large	NA	CAWKRIRDQEAFF	TGTGCCTGGAAACGGATCCGGGACCAGGAAGCTTTCTTT
TRBV4-2	TRBJ2-3	large	NA	CASSASTDTQYF	TGTGCCAGCAGCGCCAGCACAGATACGCAGTATTTT
TRBV6-1	TRBJ1-2	few	NA	CASSERAGTDGYTF	TGTGCCAGCAGTGAAAGGGCAGGGACGGATGGCTACACCTTC
TRBV12-3/TRBV12-4	TRBJ1-5	large	NA	CASSSGYNQPQHF	TGTGCCAGCAGTTCAGGGTACAATCAGCCCCAGCATTTT
TRBV20-1	TRBJ1-3	NA	NA	CSAPRDGVSGNTIYF	TGCAGTGCTCCCCGGGACGGGGTTTCTGGAAACACCATATATTTT
TRBV14	TRBJ2-4	NA	NA	CASSQLSGIAKNIQYF	TGTGCCAGCAGCCAACTATCAGGGATAGCCAAAAACATTCAGTACTTC
TRBV30	TRBJ2-2	NA	TRBD2	CAWSRLAMNTGELFF	TGTGCCTGGAGTCGACTAGCTATGAACACCGGGGAGCTGTTTTTT
TRBV14	TRBJ1-6	few	NA	CASSLTGNSPLHF	TGTGCCAGCAGCCTAACAGGGAATTCACCCCTCCACTTT
TRBV2	TRBJ1-1	few	NA	CASSVGIRAANTEAFF	TGTGCCAGCAGTGTGGGCATCCGAGCTGCAAACACTGAAGCTTTCTTT
TRBV29-1	TRBJ1-1	few	TRBD1	CSGWDRGTEAFF	TGCAGCGGATGGGACAGGGGAACTGAAGCTTTCTTT
TRBV18	TRBJ1-5	large	NA	CASSQDSKSLAQHF	TGTGCCAGCTCACAGGACAGCAAGTCCTTGGCCCAGCATTTT
TRBV5-1	TRBJ2-5	large	NA	CASSLAVEGVWETQYF	TGCGCCAGCAGCTTGGCAGTGGAGGGGGTCTGGGAGACCCAGTACTTC
TRBV7-9	TRBJ1-2	NA	NA	CASSVNGYGYTF	TGTGCCAGCAGCGTGAATGGGTATGGCTACACCTTC
TRBV25-1	TRBJ2-7	NA	TRBD1	CASSGDSSYEQYF	TGTGCCAGCAGTGGGGACAGCTCCTACGAGCAGTACTTC
TRBV20-1	TRBJ2-3	large	NA	CSYSTVHGTDTQYF	TGCAGTTACTCAACCGTACACGGCACAGATACGCAGTATTTT
TRBV10-1	TRBJ1-1	large	NA	CASSADRNTEAFF	TGCGCCAGCAGCGCGGACAGAAACACTGAAGCTTTCTTT
TRBV12-3/TRBV12-4	TRBJ1-4	large	TRBD1	CASSRYRGRVEKLFF	TGTGCCAGCAGTCGGTACAGGGGGCGGGTTGAAAAACTGTTTTTT
TRBV7-6	TRBJ2-1	few	NA	CASSQQESSYNEQFF	TGTGCCAGCAGCCAGCAGGAAAGCTCCTACAATGAGCAGTTCTTC
TRBV11-3	TRBJ2-5	large	NA	CASSVKETQYF	TGTGCCAGCAGCGTAAAAGAGACCCAGTACTTC
TRBV3-1	TRBJ2-7	NA	NA	CASSQEGTWGERYEQYF	TGTGCCAGCAGCCAAGAAGGAACGTGGGGAGAACGATACGAGCAGTACTTC
TRBV15	TRBJ1-1	NA	NA	CATSRDLSQGNTEAFF	TGTGCCACCAGCAGAGATCTTTCCCAGGGGAACACTGAAGCTTTCTTT
TRBV12-3/TRBV12-4	TRBJ1-3	few	NA	CASSWGGITGNTIYF	TGTGCCAGCAGTTGGGGAGGTATAACTGGAAACACCATATATTTT
TRBV2	TRBJ1-5	NA	NA	CASSVERDQPQHF	TGTGCCAGCAGTGTTGAACGGGACCAGCCCCAGCATTTT
TRBV6-5	TRBJ1-1	large	NA	CASSYSGGGSNTEAFF	TGTGCCAGCAGTTACTCGGGGGGGGGTTCGAACACTGAAGCTTTCTTT